These T cell receptor beta chains were read from a single sample in a study of control samples from healthy donors and cancer patients. Method: immunoSEQ multiplex PCR; TCRdb's copy keeps in-frame clones and lacks some. The sample includes 78,000 or so clones, roughly 84% seen only once; the top ten take around 5.7%. Material: blood. Source of these receptors: a woman between 50 and 59 years old in good health. CDR3s include the opening cysteine and the closing phenylalanine or tryptophan. D genes are given only for firm matches. Where a row states a size, it is once, few, many or the class of an expanded clone; other rows omit it.

size: .; V: TRBV27; J: TRBJ1-1; D: .; CDR3: CASSSGQSYEVEAFF; DNA: TGTGCCAGCAGTTCAGGACAGTCATACGAAGTTGAAGCTTTCTTT
size: .; V: TRBV5-4; J: TRBJ1-2; D: TRBD1; CDR3: CASSLAQIGTGDGYTF; DNA: TGTGCCAGCAGCTTGGCCCAGATAGGGACAGGTGACGGCTACACCTTC
size: .; V: TRBV3-1/TRBV3-2; J: TRBJ1-2; D: TRBD1; CDR3: CASSQADRGGGYTF; DNA: TGTGCCAGCAGCCAAGCCGACAGGGGAGGTGGCTACACCTTC
size: .; V: TRBV19; J: TRBJ2-7; D: .; CDR3: CASTLRGGSHSYEQYF; DNA: TGTGCCAGTACCTTGAGGGGCGGATCTCACTCCTACGAGCAGTACTTC
size: .; V: TRBV6-6; J: TRBJ1-3; D: TRBD1; CDR3: CASRGQGLSGNTIYF; DNA: TGTGCCAGCAGGGGACAGGGGCTCTCTGGAAACACCATATATTTT
size: .; V: TRBV3-1/TRBV3-2; J: TRBJ1-3; D: TRBD1; CDR3: CASSLRTGSGNTIYF; DNA: TGTGCCAGCAGCCTGCGGACAGGCTCTGGAAACACCATATATTTT
size: .; V: TRBV3-1/TRBV3-2; J: TRBJ1-2; D: .; CDR3: CASSQGTIWNYGYTF; DNA: TGTGCCAGCAGCCAAGGGACAATTTGGAACTATGGCTACACCTTC
size: .; V: TRBV28; J: TRBJ1-2; D: .; CDR3: CASSGGYGYTF; DNA: TGTGCCAGCAGTGGCGGGTATGGCTACACCTTC
size: .; V: TRBV2; J: TRBJ1-6; D: .; CDR3: CASSGGASPLHF; DNA: TGTGCCAGCAGTGGGGGGGCATCACCCCTCCACTTT
size: once; V: TRBV2; J: TRBJ1-2; D: .; CDR3: CASTELRESPSGYTF; DNA: TGTGCCAGCACCGAACTCCGGGAATCCCCCTCCGGCTACACCTTC
size: .; V: TRBV2; J: TRBJ1-2; D: .; CDR3: CASSEDPNYGYTF; DNA: TGTGCCAGCAGTGAGGACCCTAACTATGGCTACACCTTC
size: .; V: TRBV5-1; J: TRBJ1-6; D: .; CDR3: CASSLAQSNSPLHF; DNA: TGCGCCAGCAGCTTGGCTCAATCCAATTCACCCCTCCACTTT
size: .; V: TRBV7-8; J: TRBJ1-1; D: .; CDR3: CASSPPQVEAFF; DNA: TGTGCCAGCAGCCCTCCACAGGTTGAAGCTTTCTTT
size: medium-sized; V: TRBV27; J: TRBJ2-2; D: TRBD1; CDR3: CASTRGGNTGELFF; DNA: TGTGCCAGCACTAGAGGGGGCAACACCGGGGAGCTGTTTTTT
size: once; V: TRBV19; J: TRBJ2-1; D: .; CDR3: CASSGVVPSSYNEQFF; DNA: TGTGCCAGTAGCGGAGTCGTCCCGAGCTCCTACAATGAGCAGTTCTTC
size: .; V: TRBV6-1; J: TRBJ1-1; D: .; CDR3: CASSDERNTEAFF; DNA: TGTGCCAGCAGTGATGAGAGGAACACTGAAGCTTTCTTT
size: .; V: TRBV6-6; J: TRBJ2-7; D: .; CDR3: CASSYEMARYEQYF; DNA: TGTGCCAGCAGTTACGAGATGGCTAGATACGAGCAGTACTTC
size: .; V: TRBV24-1; J: TRBJ2-1; D: .; CDR3: CATSERENEQFF; DNA: TGTGCCACCAGTGAAAGGGAAAATGAGCAGTTCTTC
size: .; V: TRBV19; J: TRBJ2-7; D: .; CDR3: CASSIRFLSYEQYF; DNA: TGTGCCAGTAGTATAAGGTTTTTAAGCTACGAGCAGTACTTC
size: .; V: TRBV29-1; J: TRBJ2-2; D: .; CDR3: CSVRTVNTGELFF; DNA: TGCAGCGTGAGGACAGTCAACACCGGGGAGCTGTTTTTT
size: .; V: TRBV4-1; J: TRBJ2-1; D: .; CDR3: CASSQVSRALSDEQFF; DNA: TGCGCCAGCAGCCAAGTTTCGCGGGCCCTATCGGATGAGCAGTTCTTC
size: .; V: TRBV18; J: TRBJ1-2; D: .; CDR3: CASSPDQPGVNYGYTF; DNA: TGTGCCAGCTCACCTGACCAGCCCGGGGTTAACTATGGCTACACCTTC
size: .; V: TRBV7-9; J: TRBJ2-1; D: TRBD1; CDR3: CASSLDRGTVNEQFF; DNA: TGTGCCAGCAGCCTAGACAGGGGGACCGTTAATGAGCAGTTCTTC
size: .; V: TRBV5-1; J: TRBJ2-2; D: .; CDR3: CASSLVPTGELFF; DNA: TGCGCCAGCAGCTTGGTTCCCACCGGGGAGCTGTTTTTT
size: .; V: TRBV7-2; J: TRBJ1-1; D: .; CDR3: CASSFLATEAFF; DNA: TGTGCCAGCAGCTTTCTTGCCACTGAAGCTTTCTTT
size: .; V: TRBV3-1/TRBV3-2; J: TRBJ2-7; D: .; CDR3: CASSQLPGPSYEQYF; DNA: TGTGCCAGCAGCCAGTTACCGGGACCTTCATACGAGCAGTACTTC
size: .; V: TRBV5-6; J: TRBJ2-2; D: .; CDR3: CASSKGLNTGELFF; DNA: TGTGCCAGCAGCAAGGGACTGAACACCGGGGAGCTGTTTTTT
size: .; V: TRBV24-1; J: TRBJ2-3; D: .; CDR3: CATSERDTTDTQYF; DNA: TGTGCCACCAGTGAGAGGGATACCACAGATACGCAGTATTTT
size: .; V: TRBV6-4; J: TRBJ1-2; D: .; CDR3: CASSAGRRYGYTF; DNA: TGTGCCAGCAGTGCGGGGAGACGCTATGGCTACACCTTC
size: .; V: TRBV6-1; J: TRBJ2-1; D: .; CDR3: CASSESRDEQFF; DNA: TGTGCCAGCAGTGAAAGTAGGGACGAGCAGTTCTTC
size: .; V: TRBV9; J: TRBJ2-7; D: .; CDR3: CASSSGMAMEQYF; DNA: TGTGCCAGCAGCTCTGGGATGGCAATGGAGCAGTACTTC
size: .; V: TRBV5-5; J: TRBJ2-6; D: .; CDR3: CASSLSGTGANVLTF; DNA: TGTGCCAGCAGCTTGTCAGGGACTGGGGCCAACGTCCTGACTTTC
size: .; V: TRBV6-5; J: TRBJ1-1; D: .; CDR3: CASNRLRSRITEAFF; DNA: TGTGCCAGTAACCGTCTTCGTAGTCGGATCACTGAAGCTTTCTTT
size: .; V: TRBV12-3/TRBV12-4; J: TRBJ2-7; D: .; CDR3: CASSLRQSYEQYF; DNA: TGTGCCAGCAGTCTCCGACAGTCCTACGAGCAGTACTTC
size: .; V: TRBV4-1; J: TRBJ2-6; D: .; CDR3: CASSQDSIYSRSGANVLTF; DNA: TGCGCCAGCAGCCAAGATAGTATATACAGCCGCTCTGGGGCCAACGTCCTGACTTTC
size: .; V: TRBV2; J: TRBJ1-1; D: .; CDR3: CASSFDILSFF; DNA: TGTGCCAGCAGTTTTGACATTCTTTCTTTCTTT
size: .; V: TRBV19; J: TRBJ2-1; D: .; CDR3: CASRRGGPYNEQFF; DNA: TGTGCCTCCCGGCGAGGGGGACCCTACAATGAGCAGTTCTTC
size: .; V: TRBV6-2/TRBV6-3; J: TRBJ2-1; D: TRBD2; CDR3: CASSYLLAGDEQFF; DNA: TGTGCCAGCAGTTACCTACTAGCGGGCGATGAGCAGTTCTTC
size: .; V: TRBV2; J: TRBJ1-4; D: .; CDR3: CASSEWGPNEKLFF; DNA: TGTGCCAGCAGTGAATGGGGGCCAAATGAAAAACTGTTTTTT
size: .; V: TRBV10-3; J: TRBJ1-2; D: TRBD1; CDR3: CADYRGRRGYTF; DNA: TGTGCCGACTACAGGGGGCGCAGGGGCTACACCTTC
size: few; V: TRBV4-1; J: TRBJ1-3; D: .; CDR3: CASSQGDIGNTIYF; DNA: TGCGCCAGCAGCCAAGGTGATATCGGAAACACCATATATTTT
size: .; V: TRBV5-6; J: TRBJ2-3; D: TRBD1; CDR3: CASSPWGDRGTDTQYF; DNA: TGTGCCAGCAGCCCCTGGGGGGACAGGGGCACAGATACGCAGTATTTT
size: .; V: TRBV5-6; J: TRBJ1-1; D: .; CDR3: CASVREFGTEAFF; DNA: TGTGCCAGCGTCAGGGAGTTCGGCACTGAAGCTTTCTTT
size: .; V: TRBV5-1; J: TRBJ2-1; D: .; CDR3: CASSKGLDPSGQFF; DNA: TGCGCCAGCAGCAAAGGACTGGATCCCTCGGGGCAGTTCTTC
size: .; V: TRBV3-1/TRBV3-2; J: TRBJ1-2; D: .; CDR3: CASSPDGIDGYTF; DNA: TGTGCCAGCAGCCCGGACGGGATAGATGGCTACACCTTC
size: .; V: TRBV10-1; J: TRBJ1-5; D: .; CDR3: CAEDMGKEENQPQHF; DNA: TGCGCCGAAGACATGGGAAAGGAGGAAAATCAGCCCCAGCATTTT
size: .; V: TRBV19; J: TRBJ2-7; D: .; CDR3: CASSSSSYEQYF; DNA: TGTGCCAGTAGTTCCAGCTCCTACGAGCAGTACTTC
size: .; V: TRBV6-5; J: TRBJ1-5; D: TRBD1; CDR3: CASTGDRGEQPQHF; DNA: TGTGCCAGCACTGGGGACAGGGGCGAGCAGCCCCAGCATTTT
size: few; V: TRBV5-8; J: TRBJ1-3; D: TRBD1; CDR3: CASAIGTAGNTIYF; DNA: TGTGCCAGCGCGATCGGGACAGCTGGAAACACCATATATTTT
size: .; V: TRBV12-3/TRBV12-4; J: TRBJ2-7; D: .; CDR3: CASSLSDEQYF; DNA: TGTGCCAGCAGTTTAAGCGACGAGCAGTACTTC
size: .; V: TRBV5-1; J: TRBJ2-7; D: .; CDR3: CASSATVNYEQYF; DNA: TGCGCCAGCAGCGCCACAGTGAACTACGAGCAGTACTTC
size: .; V: TRBV2; J: TRBJ1-5; D: .; CDR3: CASSDMTREQPQHF; DNA: TGTGCCAGCAGTGATATGACAAGAGAACAGCCCCAGCATTTT
size: .; V: TRBV12-3/TRBV12-4; J: TRBJ2-1; D: .; CDR3: CASTLAGEQFF; DNA: TGTGCCAGCACTCTGGCGGGTGAGCAGTTCTTC
size: .; V: TRBV11-2; J: TRBJ2-2; D: .; CDR3: CASSSNTGELFF; DNA: TGTGCCAGCAGTTCCAACACCGGGGAGCTGTTTTTT
size: few; V: TRBV2; J: TRBJ1-5; D: .; CDR3: CASSDRGSNQPQHF; DNA: TGTGCCAGCAGTGACAGGGGAAGCAATCAGCCCCAGCATTTT
size: .; V: TRBV19; J: TRBJ1-1; D: TRBD1; CDR3: CASTTGGFEAFF; DNA: TGTGCCAGTACCACAGGGGGCTTTGAAGCTTTCTTT
size: .; V: TRBV6-1; J: TRBJ1-1; D: .; CDR3: CASSEAPLGGTEAFF; DNA: TGTGCCAGCAGTGAAGCGCCTTTGGGGGGGACTGAAGCTTTCTTT
size: few; V: TRBV7-9; J: TRBJ2-5; D: TRBD2; CDR3: CASSSTSGGETQYF; DNA: TGTGCCAGCAGTTCCACTAGCGGGGGAGAGACCCAGTACTTC
size: .; V: TRBV18; J: TRBJ1-3; D: .; CDR3: CASSPVSSSGNTIYF; DNA: TGTGCCAGCTCACCGGTCTCAAGCTCTGGAAACACCATATATTTT
size: .; V: TRBV5-1; J: TRBJ1-1; D: TRBD1; CDR3: CASSLTGGTEAFF; DNA: TGCGCCAGCAGCCTAACAGGGGGCACTGAAGCTTTCTTT